This section outlines one T cell receptor beta chain sequence together with its context. This clone was detected a few times. Its target antigen remains unknown. Base qualities are not at hand, and no much larger clone is one base apart. This specimen belongs to a study of control samples from healthy donors and cancer patients (dated by TCRdb to 2019 to 2021). To prepare the library, the immunoSEQ multiplex PCR assay was applied. The clones in this table, taken by TCRdb from immuneACCESS, are in-frame only. Not every clone is retained; where verified, under half of the shortfall comes from an unresolved V gene, and the cause of the rest is unknown. The sample includes some 130,000 clones, with around 88% observed a single time. Of the sample, 3% to 4% is held by the ten largest clones. The clonotype originates from a middle-aged man in good health. Sample: blood.

The CDR3 here reads CASSYDRVGSNQPQHF. The nucleotide sequence is given as TGTGCCAGCAGTTACGACAGGGTGGGTAGCAATCAGCCCCAGCATTTT. The receptor chain draws on TRBV6-6 and TRBJ1-5, with TRBD1 matching 7 junction bases. From cysteine to phenylalanine, the CDR3 is 16 amino acids long. The sequence is cut down to CDR3 DNA, 48 bases in frame from base 1. Based on the germline V gene (reference sequence), the CDR1 and CDR2 sequences are MNHNY and SVGAGI. Trimming accounts for 2 bases at V and 0 bases at J, while the number of junction bases matched to no gene is 4.